This T cell receptor beta chain was recovered during a study of cytomegalovirus exposure and HLA in healthy donors. The PCR had 60 Vbeta and 13 Jbeta primers. Clones were read by immunoSEQ multiplex PCR, and TCRdb kept only the in-frame ones, dropping some. This repertoire includes around 65,000 clones. Germline V gives CDR1 SQVTM, CDR2 ANQGSEA. The CDR3 covers 13 residues. Trimming took 4 bases from V and 5 from J; bases not matched to a gene: 6. This chain uses TRBV29-1 with TRBJ1-1; 8 nucleotides align to TRBD1. Sequencing was done on a sample of PBMCs. The TCR originated in a man between 25 and 39 years old in good health and CMV-seropositive. CDR3 coding DNA: TGCAGCGTTGCCCCGACAGGGGCTACTGAAGCTTTCTTT. It codes for CSVAPTGATEAFF.